This entry is about one T cell receptor (beta chain). Between the trimmed V and J ends, which lost 1 base and 1 base, there was a span of 8 bases. CDR3 length equals 14 residues. Germline V gene lookup returns CDR1 SGHRS and CDR2 YFSETQ. This specimen comes from a study of T cell responses to AZD1222 COVID-19 vaccine. The method was immunoSEQ multiplex PCR; TCRdb's version includes in-frame clones alone and lacks a portion of them. The table has over 85,000 clones, roughly 80% seen once. The sequencing used peripheral blood, collected on day 0 of AZD1222 vaccination. The chain couples TRBV5-1 to TRBJ2-5; D not certain. The receptor comes from an adult in good health. The CDR3 spells CASSLRQSQETQYF. The DNA for the CDR3 is TGCGCCAGCAGCTTGCGGCAATCCCAAGAGACCCAGTACTTC.